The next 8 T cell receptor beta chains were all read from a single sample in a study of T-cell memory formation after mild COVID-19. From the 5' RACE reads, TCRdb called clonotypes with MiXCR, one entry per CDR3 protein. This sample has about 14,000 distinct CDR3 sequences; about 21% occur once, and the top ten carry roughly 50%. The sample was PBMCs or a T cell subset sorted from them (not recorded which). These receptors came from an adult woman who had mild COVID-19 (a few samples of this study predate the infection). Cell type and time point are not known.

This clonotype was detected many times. CDR3 in amino acids: CSVPSGQMQSLNGYTF. Here the CDR3 DNA reads TGCAGCGTCCCCAGTGGGCAGATGCAAAGCCTTAATGGCTACACCTTC. The V call is TRBV29-1, the J call TRBJ1-2; D ambiguous. With 6 bases removed from V and 6 bases from J, the gap between germline ends came to 26 bases. Germline assignment: CDR1 SQVTM and CDR2 ANQGSEA. This CDR3 has 16 amino acids. Looking up the rest from reference TRBV29-1 and TRBJ1-2 gives the full variable domain: SAVISQKPSRDICQRGTSLTIQCQVDSQVTMMFWYRQQPGQSLTLIATANQGSEATYESGFVIDKFPISRPNLTFSTLTVSNMSPEDSSIYLCSVPSGQMQSLNGYTFGSGTRLTVV.

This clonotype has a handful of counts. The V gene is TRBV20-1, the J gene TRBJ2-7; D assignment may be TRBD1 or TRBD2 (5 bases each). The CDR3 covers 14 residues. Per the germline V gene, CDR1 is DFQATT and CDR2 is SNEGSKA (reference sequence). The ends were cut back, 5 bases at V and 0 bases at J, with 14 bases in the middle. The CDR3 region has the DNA TGCAGTGCTGAAGGGACCTCCAACTCCTACGAGCAGTACTTC. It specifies CSAEGTSNSYEQYF.

For the CDR3, the DNA is TGTGCCAGCAGCTTAGAATCCCAAGAGACCCAGTACTTC. This codes for CASSLESQETQYF. V and J are TRBV13 and TRBJ2-5; D not resolved. Trimming pared 1 base from V and 1 base from J, leaving 4 bases between. Germline V gives CDR1 PRHDT, CDR2 FYEKMQ (reference sequence). This CDR3 comprises 13 residues.

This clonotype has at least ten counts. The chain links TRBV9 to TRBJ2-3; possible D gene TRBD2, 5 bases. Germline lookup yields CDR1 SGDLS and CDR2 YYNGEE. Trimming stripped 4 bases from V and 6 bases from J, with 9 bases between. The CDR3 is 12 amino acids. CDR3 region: CASSPSGDTQYF. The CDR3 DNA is TGTGCCAGCAGCCCATCGGGGGATACGCAGTATTTT.

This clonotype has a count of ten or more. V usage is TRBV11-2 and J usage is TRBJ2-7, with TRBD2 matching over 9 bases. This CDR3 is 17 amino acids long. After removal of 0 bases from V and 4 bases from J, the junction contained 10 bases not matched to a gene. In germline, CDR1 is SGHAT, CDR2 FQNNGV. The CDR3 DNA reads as TGTGCCAGCAGCTTAGATCAGGGGTCTAGCGGGAAATACGAGCAGTACTTC. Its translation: CASSLDQGSSGKYEQYF. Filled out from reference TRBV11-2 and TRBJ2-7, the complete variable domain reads EAGVAQSPRYKIIEKRQSVAFWCNPISGHATLYWYQQILGQGPKLLIQFQNNGVVDDSQLPKDRFSAERLKGVDSTLKIQPAKLEDSAVYLCASSLDQGSSGKYEQYFGPGTRLTVT.

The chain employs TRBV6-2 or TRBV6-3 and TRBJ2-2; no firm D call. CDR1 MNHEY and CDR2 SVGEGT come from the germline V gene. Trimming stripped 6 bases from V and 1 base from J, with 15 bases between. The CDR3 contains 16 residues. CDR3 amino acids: CASRPVGLGNTGELFF. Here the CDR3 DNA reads TGTGCCAGCAGGCCCGTGGGGTTGGGGAACACCGGGGAGCTGTTTTTT.

The CDR3 DNA sequence: TGTGCCACCAGTGATTGGGACAGGGGACAAGAGACCCAGTACTTC. Residues: CATSDWDRGQETQYF. The rearrangement uses TRBV24-1 and TRBJ2-5; 10 positions agree with TRBD1. Germline V gene lookup returns CDR1 KGHDR and CDR2 SFDVKD. The CDR3 is made up of 15 amino acids. With 2 bases clipped from V and 2 bases from J, the junction kept 1 base outside the gene matches.

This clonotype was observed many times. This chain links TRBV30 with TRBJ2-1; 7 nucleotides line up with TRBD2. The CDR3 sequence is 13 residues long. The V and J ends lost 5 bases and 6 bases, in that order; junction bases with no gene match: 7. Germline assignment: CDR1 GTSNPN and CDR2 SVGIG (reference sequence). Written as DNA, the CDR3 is TGTGCCTGGCAGCCGGGAGGAATCAATGAGCAGTTCTTC. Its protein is CAWQPGGINEQFF.